The rows below give T cell receptor beta chains drawn from one sample of a study of cytomegalovirus exposure and HLA in healthy donors. The table came from immunoSEQ multiplex PCR; TCRdb's copy has only in-frame clones and leaves some out. The sample yields tens of thousands of clones, around 9.1% seen once. Material: PBMCs. All receptors come from a man between 60 and 75 years old in good health and CMV-seropositive. Both conserved end residues are part of each CDR3. Fields, in order: CDR3 protein, CDR3 DNA, J gene, V gene, D gene, clone size. A D gene is named only where the DNA matches it firmly. Rows may omit the clone size; those that give it use once, few, many or a size class.

CDR3 protein: CASSMEGMGYGYTF
CDR3 DNA: TGTGCCAGTAGTATGGAGGGAATGGGCTATGGCTACACCTTC
J gene: TRBJ1-2
V gene: TRBV19
D gene: .
clone size: .

CDR3 protein: CASSFPVGVDTQYF
CDR3 DNA: TGTGCCAGCAGTTTTCCAGTGGGAGTAGATACGCAGTATTTT
J gene: TRBJ2-3
V gene: TRBV28
D gene: .
clone size: few

CDR3 protein: CASSYLTSGGARGQFF
CDR3 DNA: TGTGCCAGCAGTTACCTGACTAGCGGGGGGGCGCGGGGGCAGTTCTTC
J gene: TRBJ2-1
V gene: TRBV6-6
D gene: TRBD2
clone size: .

CDR3 protein: CASNRGRAFYNEQFF
CDR3 DNA: TGTGCCAGCAATCGAGGGAGGGCCTTCTACAATGAGCAGTTCTTC
J gene: TRBJ2-1
V gene: TRBV6-5
D gene: TRBD2
clone size: few

CDR3 protein: CASSSGVADTQYF
CDR3 DNA: TGCGCCAGCAGCTCCGGTGTCGCAGATACGCAGTATTTT
J gene: TRBJ2-3
V gene: TRBV5-1
D gene: .
clone size: .

CDR3 protein: CASSPAGAYQPQHF
CDR3 DNA: TGTGCCAGCAGCCCCGCGGGGGCTTATCAGCCCCAGCATTTT
J gene: TRBJ1-5
V gene: TRBV7-2
D gene: .
clone size: few

CDR3 protein: CASRQERTDTQYF
CDR3 DNA: TGTGCCAGTAGACAGGAACGCACAGATACGCAGTATTTT
J gene: TRBJ2-3
V gene: TRBV19
D gene: .
clone size: .

CDR3 protein: CASSLARGNTEAFF
CDR3 DNA: TGCGCCAGCAGCTTGGCCCGAGGGAACACTGAAGCTTTCTTT
J gene: TRBJ1-1
V gene: TRBV5-1
D gene: .
clone size: few

CDR3 protein: CAIRGALYGYTF
CDR3 DNA: TGTGCCATCCGGGGGGCACTCTATGGCTACACCTTC
J gene: TRBJ1-2
V gene: TRBV10-3
D gene: .
clone size: .

CDR3 protein: CASQQQGSRSNQPQHF
CDR3 DNA: TGTGCCAGTCAACAACAGGGGAGTAGGAGCAATCAGCCCCAGCATTTT
J gene: TRBJ1-5
V gene: TRBV19
D gene: TRBD1
clone size: .

CDR3 protein: CASSEVAGANTGELFF
CDR3 DNA: TGTGCCAGCAGTGAGGTAGCGGGGGCTAACACCGGGGAGCTGTTTTTT
J gene: TRBJ2-2
V gene: TRBV6-4
D gene: TRBD2
clone size: .

CDR3 protein: CSAAGGDEQFF
CDR3 DNA: TGCAGTGCTGCGGGGGGGGATGAGCAGTTCTTC
J gene: TRBJ2-1
V gene: TRBV20-1
D gene: TRBD2
clone size: few

CDR3 protein: CASSLSQGGGNTIYF
CDR3 DNA: TGCGCCAGCAGCTTGAGTCAGGGGGGAGGAAACACCATATATTTT
J gene: TRBJ1-3
V gene: TRBV5-1
D gene: TRBD1
clone size: .

CDR3 protein: CASSEASGGFGELFF
CDR3 DNA: TGTGCCAGCAGTGAAGCATCAGGGGGCTTCGGGGAGCTGTTTTTT
J gene: TRBJ2-2
V gene: TRBV6-1
D gene: TRBD1
clone size: .

CDR3 protein: CASSSKDRTDTQYF
CDR3 DNA: TGTGCCAGCAGCTCGAAGGACAGGACGGATACGCAGTATTTT
J gene: TRBJ2-3
V gene: TRBV11-2
D gene: TRBD1
clone size: few

CDR3 protein: CASSLGQGKGYTF
CDR3 DNA: TGTGCCAGCAGCTTAGGGCAGGGCAAGGGCTACACCTTC
J gene: TRBJ1-2
V gene: TRBV7-2
D gene: .
clone size: few

CDR3 protein: CASSQVLALYEQYF
CDR3 DNA: TGTGCCAGCAGCCAAGTTCTAGCGTTGTACGAGCAGTACTTC
J gene: TRBJ2-7
V gene: TRBV14
D gene: .
clone size: .

CDR3 protein: CSVGLAGETQYF
CDR3 DNA: TGCAGCGTCGGACTAGCGGGGGAGACCCAGTACTTC
J gene: TRBJ2-5
V gene: TRBV29-1
D gene: TRBD2
clone size: .

CDR3 protein: CASSASGITSYEQYF
CDR3 DNA: TGTGCCAGCAGTGCTAGCGGGATCACGTCCTACGAGCAGTACTTC
J gene: TRBJ2-7
V gene: TRBV28
D gene: TRBD2
clone size: few

CDR3 protein: CASGQREVAQPQHF
CDR3 DNA: TGTGCTAGTGGCCAGCGCGAGGTGGCTCAGCCCCAGCATTTT
J gene: TRBJ1-5
V gene: TRBV12-5
D gene: .
clone size: .

CDR3 protein: CAWSGPGLLSYAQYF
CDR3 DNA: TGTGCCTGGAGTGGCCCAGGGCTTTTATCCTACGCGCAGTACTTC
J gene: TRBJ2-7
V gene: TRBV30
D gene: .
clone size: .

CDR3 protein: CASSSQGSNYGYTF
CDR3 DNA: TGTGCCAGCAGCTCGCAGGGTAGCAACTATGGCTACACCTTC
J gene: TRBJ1-2
V gene: TRBV11-2
D gene: .
clone size: few

CDR3 protein: CASSLIRPSASYEQYF
CDR3 DNA: TGTGCCAGCAGTTTAATTCGGCCTAGCGCCTCCTACGAGCAGTACTTC
J gene: TRBJ2-7
V gene: TRBV28
D gene: .
clone size: .

CDR3 protein: CASSSTPTGLAGGWSDTQYF
CDR3 DNA: TGCGCCAGCAGCTCTACCCCCACAGGACTAGCGGGGGGGTGGTCAGATACGCAGTATTTT
J gene: TRBJ2-3
V gene: TRBV5-1
D gene: TRBD2
clone size: few

CDR3 protein: CASGSHGTAFTGELFF
CDR3 DNA: TGTGCTAGTGGTTCGCACGGGACTGCCTTCACCGGGGAGCTGTTTTTT
J gene: TRBJ2-2
V gene: TRBV12-5
D gene: .
clone size: few

CDR3 protein: CAWKGTSYSNEQFF
CDR3 DNA: TGTGCCTGGAAAGGGACTAGCTATAGCAATGAGCAGTTCTTC
J gene: TRBJ2-1
V gene: TRBV30
D gene: TRBD2
clone size: few

CDR3 protein: CASSPMEGARNTIYF
CDR3 DNA: TGTGCCAGCTCACCTATGGAGGGGGCTCGAAACACCATATATTTT
J gene: TRBJ1-3
V gene: TRBV18
D gene: TRBD1
clone size: many

CDR3 protein: CASSQTSGVATGELFF
CDR3 DNA: TGCGCCAGCAGTCAGACTAGCGGGGTCGCCACCGGGGAGCTGTTTTTT
J gene: TRBJ2-2
V gene: TRBV4-1
D gene: TRBD2
clone size: .

CDR3 protein: CASKAGATPLYEQYF
CDR3 DNA: TGTGCCAGCAAAGCGGGAGCTACCCCACTATACGAGCAGTACTTC
J gene: TRBJ2-7
V gene: TRBV6-5
D gene: TRBD2
clone size: .

CDR3 protein: CASSLGLAGDLEWTQYF
CDR3 DNA: TGTGCCAGCAGCCTCGGACTAGCGGGGGACCTCGAATGGACCCAGTACTTC
J gene: TRBJ2-5
V gene: TRBV7-2
D gene: TRBD2
clone size: .

CDR3 protein: CASDPLGLGTGELFF
CDR3 DNA: TGTGCCAGCGACCCCTTGGGACTAGGGACCGGGGAGCTGTTTTTT
J gene: TRBJ2-2
V gene: TRBV27
D gene: TRBD2
clone size: .

CDR3 protein: CASREQGLGNQPQHF
CDR3 DNA: TGTGCCAGCAGAGAACAGGGATTGGGCAATCAGCCCCAGCATTTT
J gene: TRBJ1-5
V gene: TRBV6-6
D gene: .
clone size: few

CDR3 protein: CASSSWTGADIQPQHF
CDR3 DNA: TGTGCCAGCAGTTCCTGGACAGGGGCCGACATCCAGCCCCAGCATTTT
J gene: TRBJ1-5
V gene: TRBV28
D gene: TRBD1
clone size: few

CDR3 protein: CASSTPRGGNTEAFF
CDR3 DNA: TGTGCCAGCAGCACCCCCCGAGGGGGGAACACTGAAGCTTTCTTT
J gene: TRBJ1-1
V gene: TRBV5-5
D gene: .
clone size: .

CDR3 protein: CASSLGDRVADTQYF
CDR3 DNA: TGTGCCAGCAGTTTAGGGGACAGGGTTGCCGATACGCAGTATTTT
J gene: TRBJ2-3
V gene: TRBV28
D gene: TRBD1
clone size: .

CDR3 protein: CASSLGWTRGNANTGELFF
CDR3 DNA: TGTGCCAGCAGCTTAGGATGGACTCGCGGCAACGCGAACACCGGGGAGCTGTTTTTT
J gene: TRBJ2-2
V gene: TRBV11-2
D gene: .
clone size: few

CDR3 protein: CASTGTATNEKLFF
CDR3 DNA: TGTGCCAGTACCGGGACAGCAACTAATGAAAAACTGTTTTTT
J gene: TRBJ1-4
V gene: TRBV6-5
D gene: TRBD1
clone size: few

CDR3 protein: CASIGRTEATEAFF
CDR3 DNA: TGTGCCAGCATAGGGAGGACGGAGGCAACTGAAGCTTTCTTT
J gene: TRBJ1-1
V gene: TRBV6-6
D gene: .
clone size: .

CDR3 protein: CASSLVLAGVQETQYF
CDR3 DNA: TGCGCCAGCAGCTTGGTGTTGGCGGGGGTCCAAGAGACCCAGTACTTC
J gene: TRBJ2-5
V gene: TRBV5-1
D gene: TRBD2
clone size: .

CDR3 protein: CASSPPSGGAREQFF
CDR3 DNA: TGTGCCAGCAGCCCCCCTAGCGGGGGGGCCCGTGAGCAGTTCTTC
J gene: TRBJ2-1
V gene: TRBV7-2
D gene: TRBD2
clone size: .

CDR3 protein: CTSSSAGQYEQFF
CDR3 DNA: TGCACCAGCAGCTCGGCAGGGCAATACGAGCAGTTCTTC
J gene: TRBJ2-1
V gene: TRBV5-1
D gene: .
clone size: few

CDR3 protein: CATSRDIGDRDLANEQFF
CDR3 DNA: TGTGCCACCAGCAGAGATATAGGAGACAGGGACTTGGCGAATGAGCAGTTCTTC
J gene: TRBJ2-1
V gene: TRBV15
D gene: .
clone size: .

CDR3 protein: CAWSLLADEQYF
CDR3 DNA: TGTGCCTGGAGTTTGCTAGCGGACGAGCAGTACTTC
J gene: TRBJ2-7
V gene: TRBV30
D gene: TRBD2
clone size: .

CDR3 protein: CASSAEQNQPQHF
CDR3 DNA: TGTGCCAGCAGCGCGGAGCAGAATCAGCCCCAGCATTTT
J gene: TRBJ1-5
V gene: TRBV9
D gene: .
clone size: few

CDR3 protein: CASSLGTLSGGYTF
CDR3 DNA: TGCGCCAGCAGCTTAGGGACACTCTCAGGAGGCTACACCTTC
J gene: TRBJ1-2
V gene: TRBV5-1
D gene: .
clone size: .

CDR3 protein: CASSSPDSSYEQYF
CDR3 DNA: TGTGCCAGCAGCTCGCCTGATAGCTCCTACGAGCAGTACTTC
J gene: TRBJ2-7
V gene: TRBV5-6
D gene: .
clone size: few

CDR3 protein: CAISARGSTDTQYF
CDR3 DNA: TGTGCCATCAGTGCACGTGGCAGCACAGATACGCAGTATTTT
J gene: TRBJ2-3
V gene: TRBV10-3
D gene: .
clone size: few

CDR3 protein: CATSRDYGGPTGELFF
CDR3 DNA: TGTGCCACCAGCAGAGATTACGGGGGGCCCACCGGGGAGCTGTTTTTT
J gene: TRBJ2-2
V gene: TRBV15
D gene: .
clone size: few

CDR3 protein: CASSLTGGENTEAFF
CDR3 DNA: TGTGCCAGCAGCTTGACAGGGGGCGAGAACACTGAAGCTTTCTTT
J gene: TRBJ1-1
V gene: TRBV7-3
D gene: TRBD1
clone size: .

CDR3 protein: CASKGLAGGPSEQFF
CDR3 DNA: TGTGCCAGTAAGGGGCTAGCGGGAGGGCCAAGTGAGCAGTTCTTC
J gene: TRBJ2-1
V gene: TRBV19
D gene: TRBD2
clone size: few

CDR3 protein: CASSSNRDRGNNEQFF
CDR3 DNA: TGTGCCAGCAGTTCGAACCGGGATCGGGGAAATAATGAGCAGTTCTTC
J gene: TRBJ2-1
V gene: TRBV28
D gene: .
clone size: .